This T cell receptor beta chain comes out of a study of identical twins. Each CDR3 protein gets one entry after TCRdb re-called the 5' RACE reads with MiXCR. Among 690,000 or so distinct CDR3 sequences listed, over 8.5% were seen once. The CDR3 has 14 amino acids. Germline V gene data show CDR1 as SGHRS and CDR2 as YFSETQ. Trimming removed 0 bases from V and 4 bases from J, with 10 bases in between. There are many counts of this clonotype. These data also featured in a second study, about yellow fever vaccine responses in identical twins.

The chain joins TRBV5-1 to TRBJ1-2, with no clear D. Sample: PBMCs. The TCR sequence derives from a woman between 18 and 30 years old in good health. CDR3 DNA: TGCGCCAGCAGCTTGGGGACGTCCTCCTATGGCTACACCTTC. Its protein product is CASSLGTSSYGYTF.